This T cell receptor beta chain appears in the sequencing data of a study of blood T cell repertoires in COVID-19. Study information: In each case, the material was cDNA or gDNA derived from T cells, B-cell-depleted T cells, or PBMCs.

V was pared by 3 bases and J by 8 bases, with 6 bases of the junction left unmatched. The CDR3 sequence is 15 residues long. Germline lookup yields CDR1 LGHNT and CDR2 FRNRAP. The study recruited people aged about 18 to 95 years across more than 20 US areas. Donors in Cohort 3 counted as recovered after two negative PCRs, clearance, or symptom resolution. Per the original data handling: From reference gene primer amplification, estimates of nucleated cell counts were derived. Profiling relied on immunoSEQ multiplex PCR, and the TCRdb table lists in-frame clones only, not all of them. D and trimming come from the DNA, and the V and J calls and clone size come from that table. The sample has around 380,000 clones, around 87% seen once; the top ten hold under 1.5%.

This chain uses TRBV12-5 with TRBJ1-4; 10 positions agree with TRBD1. Sequencing used PBMCs or T cells enriched from blood (not recorded which). The TCR originated in a man aged 25 to 40 who had recovered from COVID-19. Here the CDR3 reads CASGFRGTGEEKLFF. For the CDR3, the DNA is TGTGCTAGTGGTTTTAGGGGGACAGGGGAAGAAAAACTGTTTTTT. The whole variable domain, remainder taken from reference TRBV12-5 and TRBJ1-4, is DARVTQTPRHKVTEMGQEVTMRCQPILGHNTVFWYRQTMMQGLELLAYFRNRAPLDDSGMPKDRFSAEMPDATLATLKIQPSEPRDSAVYFCASGFRGTGEEKLFFGSGTQLSVL.